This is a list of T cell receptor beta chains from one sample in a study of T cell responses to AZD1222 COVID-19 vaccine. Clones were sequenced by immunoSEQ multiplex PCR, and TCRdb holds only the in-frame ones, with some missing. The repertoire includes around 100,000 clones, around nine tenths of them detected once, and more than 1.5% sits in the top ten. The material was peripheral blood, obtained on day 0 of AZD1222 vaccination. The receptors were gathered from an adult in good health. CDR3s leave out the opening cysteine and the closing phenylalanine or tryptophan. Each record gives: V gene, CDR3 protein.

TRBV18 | ASSPGQVNEKLF
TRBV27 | ASSLWGTGGNEQF
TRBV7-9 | ASSLGPRTGNYGYT
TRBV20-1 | SADLTKWQF
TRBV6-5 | ASFRQGAINEQF
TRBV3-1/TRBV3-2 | ASPGTGGTGELF
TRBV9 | ASSVGTGLADNTGELF
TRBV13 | ASSLAGASGGNTGELF
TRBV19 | ASSIRTQGTEAF
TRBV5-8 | ASSLARTSGFRSYNEQF